The next 26 T cell receptor beta chains were all read from a single sample in a study of shared clonotypes between healthy human individuals. Libraries were prepared by immunoSEQ multiplex PCR; TCRdb keeps only in-frame clonotypes and omits some of them. The sample lists approximately 470,000 clones; roughly 80% were seen once. Sequenced: PBMCs. These receptors were obtained from a woman in her thirties or forties in good health. Some clones in this sample may be carry-over from other donors' samples.

This rearrangement joins TRBV28 to TRBJ2-1, with no clear D. CDR3 size: 13 residues. Germline-derived CDR1 and CDR2 are MDHEN and SYDVKM. With 5 bases removed from V and 1 base from J, the gap between germline ends came to 6 bases. The CDR3 sequence: CASSPESYNEQFF. The CDR3 coding sequence is TGTGCCAGCAGTCCCGAGTCCTACAATGAGCAGTTCTTC.

The chain employs TRBV9 and TRBJ2-1; D ambiguous. The CDR3 is made up of 13 amino acids. Trimming took 0 bases from V and 8 from J, leaving 9 bases between them. Germline V gene data show CDR1 as SGDLS and CDR2 as YYNGEE. CDR3 coding DNA: TGTGCCAGCAGCGTAGGGGCAGCAGATGAGCAGTTCTTC. The encoded protein is CASSVGAADEQFF.

The chain recombines TRBV2 with TRBJ2-1; D is perhaps TRBD1 (5 bases). This CDR3 has 14 residues. The V and J ends lost 6 bases and 9 bases respectively, with 18 bases between them. Germline CDR1 and CDR2: SNHLY and FYNNEI. The CDR3, as DNA: TGTGCCAGCAGGTTTACCCCGGCTCAGGGTGAGCAGTTCTTC. It codes for CASRFTPAQGEQFF.

In DNA form, the CDR3 reads TGCGCCAGCAGCCAAGACGGATGGAGCAATCAGCCCCAGCATTTT. Encoded protein: CASSQDGWSNQPQHF. The V and J genes are TRBV4-3 and TRBJ1-5; D is uncertain. CDR3 length equals 15 residues. Germline lookup yields CDR1 LGHNA and CDR2 YSLEER. Trimming removed 0 bases from V and 1 base from J, with 7 bases in between.

The chain couples TRBV10-3 to TRBJ1-2, with 7 bases that match TRBD1. The CDR3 is 13 residues long. The germline V gene has CDR1 ENHRY and CDR2 SYGVKD. J gave up 7 bases and V 6 bases, and 8 bases lay outside the gene matches. In DNA form, the CDR3 reads TGTGCCATCAGCGTCGACAGGGAGGGTGGCTACACCTTC. Its translation: CAISVDREGGYTF.

The rearrangement joins TRBV27 to TRBJ2-1; a weak D match, TRBD1 (5 bases). Germline V CDR1 and CDR2: MNHEY, SMNVEV (reference sequence). The length of the CDR3 is 14 residues. Trimming stripped 8 bases from V and 12 bases from J, with 23 bases between. The CDR3 nucleotides read TGTGCCAGCTGGGGCATGTCAGTTTTCGCTGGGCAGTTCTTC. Its protein product is CASWGMSVFAGQFF.

This clone has a single count. A far bigger clonotype differs at one base, so this is likely a read error. The V and J genes are TRBV30 and TRBJ1-5, with D possibly matching TRBD1 (5 bases). The V and J ends lost 2 bases and 4 bases respectively, with 12 bases between them. Per the germline V gene, CDR1 is GTSNPN and CDR2 is SVGIG (reference sequence). The CDR3 sequence is 14 residues long. The CDR3 DNA is TGTGCCTGGAGTACACAGGAGGCGAATCAGCCCCAGCATTTT. This gives the protein CAWSTQEANQPQHF.

The CDR3 is CASSKVPIGTTSSTDTQYF. The CDR3 DNA follows: TGTGCCAGCAGCAAAGTCCCAATCGGGACTACTTCTAGCACAGATACGCAGTATTTT. The gene calls are TRBV21-1 and TRBJ2-3; the table's TRBD2 call for D was not verified on the DNA. TRBV21-1 constitutes a pseudogene. This CDR3 contains 19 residues.

The chain employs TRBV7-7 and TRBJ2-3; no definite D call. Trimming removed 5 bases at V and 5 bases at J, with 14 bases between. Per germline, CDR1 SSHAT and CDR2 FNYEAQ (reference sequence). The CDR3 has 14 residues. The CDR3 region is CASSLGLPGDTQYF. DNA of the CDR3: TGTGCCAGCAGCCTCGGCTTACCGGGAGATACGCAGTATTTT.

The V call is TRBV6-6, the J call TRBJ2-7; weak D call: TRBD1 (6 bases). CDR1 and CDR2 from the germline V gene are MNHNY and SVGAGI (reference sequence). V lost 6 bases and J lost 4, with 16 bases in between. The CDR3 contains 14 residues. The CDR3 sequence is CASSPTQGKYEQYF. CDR3 DNA sequence: TGTGCCAGCAGCCCCACACAGGGAAAGTACGAGCAGTACTTC.

V is TRBV2 and J is TRBJ2-3; TRBD2 aligns across 13 bases. Germline V CDR1 and CDR2: SNHLY, FYNNEI. The junction had 5 bases not matched to a gene; V was cut back by 6 bases and J by 14 bases. The CDR3 consists of 12 residues. The CDR3 nucleotides read TGTGCCAGCAGGTGGACTAGCGGGAGTGGGTATTTT. Protein product: CASRWTSGSGYF. Based on the CDR3 plus reference TRBV2 and TRBJ2-3, the full variable domain is EPEVTQTPSHQVTQMGQEVILRCVPISNHLYFYWYRQILGQKVEFLVSFYNNEISEKSEIFDDQFSVERPDGSNFTLKIRSTKLEDSAMYFCASRWTSGSGYFGPGTRLTVL.

In this sample, this clone turned up a few times. The chain links TRBV28 to TRBJ2-7; TRBD1 matches at 7 bases. Trimming cost V 6 bases and J 6 bases; bases outside gene matches: 14. The CDR3 has 15 amino acids. The germline gives CDR1 MDHEN, CDR2 SYDVKM. CDR3 sequence reads: CASSPPRQGNGEQYF. In DNA, the CDR3 is TGTGCCAGCAGCCCTCCACGACAGGGCAACGGCGAGCAGTACTTC.

This clone was found once. This chain uses TRBV5-1 with TRBJ1-1, with TRBD1 identical over 8 bases. Unmatched junction bases numbered 5, after V lost 5 bases and J lost 5 bases. The CDR3 extends over 13 amino acids. The germline V gene encodes CDR1 SGHRS and CDR2 YFSETQ. The CDR3 nucleotides read TGCGCCAGCAGTTCACAGGGGGATACTGAAGCTTTCTTT. It is translated as CASSSQGDTEAFF.

V is TRBV19 and J is TRBJ2-1; 10 bases are a match to TRBD2. The CDR3 is 13 residues long. Germline V gene sequence: CDR1 LNHDA, CDR2 SQIVND (reference sequence). The V and J ends lost 8 bases and 8 bases, in that order; junction bases with no gene match: 6. CDR3: CASWSSGSDEQFF. As DNA, the CDR3 is TGTGCCAGTTGGTCTAGCGGGAGCGATGAGCAGTTCTTC.

V gene TRBV4-2 combines with J gene TRBJ2-1, with 10 positions matching TRBD2. Germline V CDR1 and CDR2: LGHNA, YNFKEQ. J was trimmed by 4 bases and V by 0 bases; bases with no gene match: 6. The CDR3 is 17 amino acids. Written as DNA, the CDR3 is TGTGCCAGCAGCCAAGATCAGGGACTAGCGCCTTACAATGAGCAGTTCTTC. Protein sequence: CASSQDQGLAPYNEQFF.

This clone was recorded a few times. The V call is TRBV7-9, the J call TRBJ1-1, with D unclear. Trimming stripped 3 bases from V and 8 bases from J, with 16 bases between. This CDR3 spans 14 amino acids. Germline V gene lookup returns CDR1 SEHNR and CDR2 FQNEAQ (reference sequence). CDR3 DNA: TGTGCCAGCAGCTTCTCCCCCAGTAGAGAGGAAGCTTTCTTT. This codes for CASSFSPSREEAFF.

In its sample, this clone was seen once. This could be a read error, since a much larger clone is one nucleotide away. The gene calls are TRBV6-1 and TRBJ2-1; D is undetermined. CDR1 is MNHNS, CDR2 SASEGT, per germline. The CDR3 length is 11 residues. The DNA of the CDR3 is TGTGCCAGCGGCCTCAACAATGGGCAGTTCTTC. Encoded protein: CASGLNNGQFF.

This clone has just one count. This chain links TRBV6-5 with TRBJ1-2, with unresolved D. CDR3 size: 12 residues. The V and J ends lost 8 bases and 5 bases respectively, with 12 bases between them. In germline, CDR1 is MNHEY, CDR2 SVGAGI. The DNA for the CDR3 is TGTGCCAGCGGGCAGGACGCATATGGCTACACCTTC. Translated: CASGQDAYGYTF.

This clone was seen at least ten times. The chain is built from TRBV6-1 and TRBJ1-5; tentatively, D is TRBD1 (5 bases). The CDR3 covers 14 residues. V was clipped by 2 bases and J by 4 bases, with 9 bases between them. Germline V gene data show CDR1 as MNHNS and CDR2 as SASEGT. This chain's CDR3 is CASSEQGENQPQHF. For the CDR3, the DNA is TGTGCCAGCAGTGAACAAGGGGAAAATCAGCCCCAGCATTTT.

This chain joins TRBV2 and TRBJ1-3, with a tentative D call TRBD1 (6 bases). Germline CDR1 reads SNHLY; CDR2 reads FYNNEI. CDR3 size: 17 residues. The V gene lost 6 bases and the J gene lost 0 bases, with 18 bases spanning the gap. The chain's CDR3 is CASRRGGLNLSGNTIYF. The CDR3 coding sequence is TGTGCCAGCAGGAGGGGGGGGCTCAATCTCTCTGGAAACACCATATATTTT.

V usage is TRBV28 and J usage is TRBJ2-5; D gene uncertain. V lost 6 bases and J 6 bases, leaving 11 bases between the germline ends. Germline V CDR1 and CDR2: MDHEN, SYDVKM. This CDR3 contains 12 residues. The CDR3 DNA is TGTGCCAGCAGCCCTCCACAGAAGACCCAGTACTTC. It is translated as CASSPPQKTQYF.

CDR3 sequence reads: CASSIRLARGQYF. CDR3 DNA: TGTGCCAGTAGTATCCGGCTAGCTAGAGGACAGTACTTC. The chain employs TRBV19 and TRBJ2-7, with a possible D match to TRBD2 (5 bases). The germline CDR1 and CDR2 sequences are LNHDA and SQIVND (reference sequence). Trimming removed 3 bases from V and 10 bases from J, with 16 bases in between. The CDR3 runs 13 residues.

Remarks on this clone: A much larger clone differs from this one at a single base, so this may be a read error. At the DNA level, this CDR3 is encoded by other sequences in the same sample as well. The chain has TRBV1 and TRBJ2-3; TRBD1, the D gene given by the table, was not confirmed from the DNA. TRBV1 is classified as a pseudogene. The CDR3 consists of 19 residues. The CDR3, as DNA: TGCACCAGTAGCCAAGAGGGTATTAGAGGGACAGGGCCCACAGATACGCAGTATTTT. Translated: CTSSQEGIRGTGPTDTQYF.

A single count supports this clone. The genes are TRBV21-1 and TRBJ2-7; TRBD1 is taken as the D call from the table, unchecked against the DNA. TRBV21-1 is deemed a pseudogene. The CDR3 length is 15 residues. The CDR3 DNA is TGTGCCAGCAGCACCCCGACACGGATATCCTACGAGCAGTACTTC. Translated: CASSTPTRISYEQYF.

This chain joins TRBV7-8 and TRBJ2-7; D gene ambiguous. The CDR3 loop spans 14 amino acids. Looked up from germline, CDR1 is SGHVS and CDR2 is FQNEAQ. V was pared by 5 bases and J by 1 base, with 12 bases between. The CDR3 is CASSPRRKSYEQYF. CDR3 nucleotide sequence: TGTGCCAGCAGCCCAAGACGGAAGTCCTACGAGCAGTACTTC.

With regard to this clone: A far more abundant clone sits one base away, making this likely a read error. Other DNA sequences from this sample encode an identical CDR3 as well. The chain has TRBV6-6 and TRBJ2-4; 12 nucleotides align to TRBD1. The length of the CDR3 is 15 residues. Germline V gives CDR1 MNHNY, CDR2 SVGAGI (reference sequence). The CDR3 nucleotides read TGCGCCAGCAACCGGGACAGGGGGCCGGGAAACATTCAGTACTTC. Translated, it gives CASNRDRGPGNIQYF.